The sequence of this TCR beta chain was determined in a study of early T cells in non-severe SARS-CoV-2 infection. Study context: Unsorted whole-blood RNA was sequenced in bulk, leaving chains unpaired.

This clonotype appeared many times. Antigen specificity is unknown. Trimming removed 1 base from V and 5 bases from J; junction bases left unmatched: 5. Germline V gene sequence: CDR1 SGHRS, CDR2 YFSETQ. The CDR3 is 14 amino acids. Tagging with unique molecular identifiers was applied to individual cDNA molecules. TCRdb recomputed calls from the 5' RACE reads with MiXCR, one row per CDR3 protein. Of 65,000 to 90,000 distinct CDR3 sequences in the sample, about 12% were seen once. Study findings and constraints: Anti-spike CD8 responses were favored in VDJdb matching, and private and CD4 specificities were missed.

The sequencing sample was made of whole blood. This chain uses TRBV5-1 with TRBJ2-7; TRBD1 aligns across 8 bases. This TCR was sampled from an adult who was a healthcare worker with PCR-confirmed SARS-CoV-2 infection or an uninfected control (not recorded which). The CDR3 loop reads CASSLQDRAHEQYF. The CDR3 DNA is TGCGCCAGCAGCTTGCAGGACAGGGCCCACGAGCAGTACTTC.